This TCR beta chain was identified in a study of shared clonotypes between healthy human individuals. Trimming cost V 5 bases and J 5 bases; bases outside gene matches: 9. The germline gives CDR1 SGHAT, CDR2 FQNNGV. The CDR3 contains 16 residues. Sequenced by immunoSEQ multiplex PCR; TCRdb stores in-frame clones only, minus some. The sample lists more than 2 million clones, approximately 96% occurring once. The chain uses TRBV11-2 and TRBJ2-2; 9 bases are shared with TRBD1. The clonotype comes from a man aged 18 to 29 in good health. Sequenced input: naive CD4+ T cells sorted from blood. Subset described: CD45RA+ positively selected. CDR3 nucleotide sequence: TGTGCCAGCAGCCTAGCACAGGGGGCGAGTACCGGGGAGCTGTTTTTT. Protein product: CASSLAQGASTGELFF.